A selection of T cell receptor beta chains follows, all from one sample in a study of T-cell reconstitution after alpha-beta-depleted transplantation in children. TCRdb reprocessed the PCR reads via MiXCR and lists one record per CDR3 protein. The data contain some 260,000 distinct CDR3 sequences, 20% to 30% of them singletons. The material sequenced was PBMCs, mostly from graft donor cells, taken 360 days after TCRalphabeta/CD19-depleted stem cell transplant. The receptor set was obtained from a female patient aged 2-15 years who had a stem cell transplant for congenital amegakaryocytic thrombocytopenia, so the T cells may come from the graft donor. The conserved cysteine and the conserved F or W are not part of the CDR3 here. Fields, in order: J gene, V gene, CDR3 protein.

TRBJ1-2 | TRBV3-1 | ASSQVKGTGYGYT
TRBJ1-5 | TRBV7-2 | ASRMGGIQHQPQH
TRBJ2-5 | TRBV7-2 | ASSLGGTIQETQY
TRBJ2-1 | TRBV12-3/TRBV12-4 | ASSGVAGEQF
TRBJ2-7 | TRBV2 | ASSRGRKDEQY
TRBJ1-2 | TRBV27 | ASSFSGQGGLGYT
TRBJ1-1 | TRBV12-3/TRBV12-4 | TSSLAMRGVLRNTEAF
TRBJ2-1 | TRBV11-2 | ASTPWTGEYNEQF
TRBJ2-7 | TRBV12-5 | ASGLDSGGPTYEQY
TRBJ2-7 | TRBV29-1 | SVEDQKGYEQY
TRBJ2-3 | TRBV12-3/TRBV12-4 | ASSLGGLAGGVTDTQY
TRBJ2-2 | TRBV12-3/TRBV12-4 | ASSLSSGNTGELF
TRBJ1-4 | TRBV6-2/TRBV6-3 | AANHRLNEKLF
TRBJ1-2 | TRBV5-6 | ASSLFQGISGYT
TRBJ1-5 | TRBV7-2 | ASSLFPERYNQPQH
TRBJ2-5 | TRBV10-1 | ASSGSTETQY
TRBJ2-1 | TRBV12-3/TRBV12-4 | ASTARGSYNEQF
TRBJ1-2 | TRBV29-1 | SVTGTGGRNYGYT
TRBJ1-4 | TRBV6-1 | ANPGQGRLMKNCF
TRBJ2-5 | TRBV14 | ASSPRGYQETQY
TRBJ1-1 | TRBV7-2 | ASSHTGEDTEAF
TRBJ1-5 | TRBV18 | ASSPPQNSNQPQH
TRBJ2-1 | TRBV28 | AGRPSSGRALDEQF
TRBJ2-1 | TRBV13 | ASSLASGRLNEQF
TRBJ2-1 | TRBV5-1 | ASSLGWTGSSYNEQF
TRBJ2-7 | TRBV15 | ATSKETTGTYEQY
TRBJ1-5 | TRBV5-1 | ASRETPNQPQH
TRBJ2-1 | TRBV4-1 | ASSQNQAQWTYNEQF
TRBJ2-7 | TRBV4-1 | ASSQVSRTYEQY
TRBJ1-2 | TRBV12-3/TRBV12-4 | ASSFRQGAINGYT
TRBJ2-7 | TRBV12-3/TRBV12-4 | ASSLGTGVNEQY
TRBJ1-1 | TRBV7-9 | ASSHGVFLDTEAF
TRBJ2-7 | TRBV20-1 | SASDYEQY
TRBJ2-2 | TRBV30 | AWSVRREGGELF
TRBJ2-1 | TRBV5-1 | ASSWGVYLAGAYNEQF
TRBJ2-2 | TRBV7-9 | ASSLADSFYGELF
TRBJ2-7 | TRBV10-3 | AISESLSSYEQY
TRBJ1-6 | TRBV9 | ASSVGTGLSSYNSPLH
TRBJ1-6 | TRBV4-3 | ASSQDGPAGANSPLH
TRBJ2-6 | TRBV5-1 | ASSPFPGANVLT
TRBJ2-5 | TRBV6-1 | ASSMTGQETQY
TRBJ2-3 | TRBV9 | ASSPHGTVRSTDTQY
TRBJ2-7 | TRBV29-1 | SASGSAYEQY
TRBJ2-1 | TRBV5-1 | ASSGLAGYNEQF
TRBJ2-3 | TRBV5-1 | ASSWGRGPDTQY
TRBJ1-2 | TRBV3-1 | ASSPWDGLHYGYT
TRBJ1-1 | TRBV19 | ATVGGSMNTEAF
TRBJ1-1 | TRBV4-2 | ASSQLRNTNTEAF
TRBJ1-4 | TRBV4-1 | ASSQGWDIPF
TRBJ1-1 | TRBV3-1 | ASSHPGGSDTEAF